Following are 4 T cell receptor beta chains from one sample sequenced in a study of read filtering for tumor transcriptome and immune sequencing (dated by TCRdb to about 2020). TCRdb shows the sequencer as Illumina HiSeq 4000. The Immunoverse kit was used to build TCR libraries from around 420 ng RNA, with molecular barcoded adaptors covering alpha/delta and beta/gamma chains. The public reads were quality trimmed at Q25 with fastp and then assembled into clones with MiXCR by TCRdb, keeping productive beta chains. Entries are consolidated by CDR3 protein sequence, retaining the most common genes and DNA. In all, the sample holds about 41,000 distinct CDR3 sequences, and 13% of those were seen once. The top ten hold around 28% of the sample. What was sequenced was a population of CD138-negative cells sorted from bone marrow. Interpreted using the paper, the cell subset or site label stands for: bone marrow mononuclear cells depleted of CD138+ plasma/myeloma cells by negative magnetic selection. These receptors were obtained from a donor aged 40 or older with multiple myeloma.

Comment on this clonotype: This may stem from a read error, because a much larger clone lies one nucleotide away. The chain is built from TRBV12-3 or TRBV12-4 and TRBJ2-1, with 10 bases identical to TRBD2. The trim removed 1 base at V and 9 bases at J, leaving 9 bases unmatched. The CDR3 has 16 amino acids. In DNA, the CDR3 is TGTGCCAGCAGTTTAGGTCGGGCTAGCGGGAGAAGTGAGCAGTTCTTC. This translates into CASSLGRASGRSEQFF.

A word on this clonotype: Without the conserved terminal phenylalanine or tryptophan, this CDR3 likely stems from a read error. CDR3 residues: CASSLTSGGSYEQYI. The DNA of the CDR3 is TGCGCCAGCAGCTTGACTAGCGGGGGCTCCTACGAGCAGTACATC. The V call is TRBV13, the J call TRBJ2-7; 12 bases map to TRBD2. Germline V lookup: CDR1 PRHDT, CDR2 FYEKMQ (reference sequence). CDR3 size: 15 residues.

At least ten counts were recorded for this clonotype. The genes are TRBV4-3 and TRBJ2-3; no firm D call. Germline CDR1 is LGHNA and CDR2 is YSLEER. This CDR3 is built from 11 residues. V lost 1 base, J lost 9 bases, and 5 bases lay in between. This CDR3 is CASSQVGTQYF. The CDR3 nucleotides read TGCGCCAGCAGCCAAGTTGGCACGCAGTATTTT.

Within the sample, this clonotype is medium-sized. The CDR3 loop is CSVEHNEQFF. For the CDR3, the DNA is TGCAGCGTTGAGCACAATGAGCAGTTCTTC. This chain links TRBV29-1 with TRBJ2-1; no firm D call. This CDR3 region has 10 residues. Germline assignment: CDR1 SQVTM and CDR2 ANQGSEA. The V gene lost 3 bases and the J gene lost 5 bases, with 2 bases spanning the gap.